The rows below give T cell receptor beta chains drawn from one sample of a study of post-analysis software for immune sequencing data. TCRdb re-called the PCR reads through MiXCR, storing one row per CDR3 protein. This sample has 800,000 to 950,000 distinct CDR3 sequences, with around 50% found just once. The sample comprised blood. These receptors originate from a girl aged 10 to 17 with multiple sclerosis. Both conserved end residues are part of each CDR3.

j_gene	v_gene	CDR3aa
.	TRBV10-3	CAISSGGAGYEQYF
TRBJ1-2	TRBV29-1	CSVEGTESPNYGYTF
TRBJ2-3	TRBV7-2	CASRAGRAPDTQYF
TRBJ1-6	TRBV12-3/TRBV12-4	CASSFQSRVGPPHF
TRBJ2-1	TRBV11-3	CASSLSLAGGYNEQFF
TRBJ2-4	TRBV5-1	CASSLGAGEGNIQYF
TRBJ2-1	TRBV28	CASSRDRGFNEQFF
TRBJ1-2	TRBV12-3/TRBV12-4	CASSPPGRARSYGYTF
TRBJ1-2	TRBV11-2	CASSLDLKGGGESNYGYTF
TRBJ1-2	TRBV3-1	CASSQGAGGLDGYTF
TRBJ2-3	TRBV4-2	CASSQDEGLGADTQYF
TRBJ2-7	TRBV29-1	CSAATSGVSYEQYF
TRBJ1-2	TRBV9	CASSVPPGGYTF
TRBJ1-2	TRBV12-3/TRBV12-4	CASTYSDSPNYGYTF
TRBJ2-7	TRBV6-1	CASAEEREQYF
TRBJ2-7	TRBV6-6	CATTSGRAYEQYF
TRBJ2-7	TRBV10-3	CAIRGGQFYEQYF
TRBJ2-5	TRBV12-3/TRBV12-4	CASSYRPGDTQYF
TRBJ2-7	TRBV12-5	CASALEGNEQYF
TRBJ2-1	TRBV6-1	CASSATGSGVYNEQFF
TRBJ2-1	TRBV9	CASSARLAGGQNEQFF
TRBJ2-5	TRBV3-1	CASSQVGGRETQYF
TRBJ1-5	TRBV12-3/TRBV12-4	CASSDGQGLRQPQHF
TRBJ2-7	TRBV6-5	CASGGPYEQYF
TRBJ2-3	TRBV7-9	CASSLRARSGGEADTQYF
TRBJ2-7	TRBV20-1	CSAGRDEGLGEQYF
TRBJ2-7	TRBV7-8	CASSLEISGYEQYF
TRBJ2-2	TRBV6-5	CASSYSSGREAPNTGELFF
TRBJ2-3	TRBV9	CASSVVPGTDTQYF
TRBJ1-1	TRBV6-6	CASSAWGEAFF
TRBJ2-7	TRBV29-1	CSVTSGPSYEQYF
TRBJ2-2	TRBV9	CASSAQGLTGELFF
.	TRBV20-1	CSLSGTSYNEQYF
TRBJ2-7	TRBV20-1	CSAREAGTGTYEQYF